These T cell receptor beta chains were read from a single sample in a study of blood T cell repertoires in COVID-19. Using immunoSEQ multiplex PCR, the repertoire was profiled, and TCRdb retains in-frame clones only, with some absent. There are over 85,000 clones in the sample; 85% occur only once, and about two fifths lies in the top ten. Sequencing was done on a sample of peripheral blood. These receptor sequences come from a man aged 80 or over with acute or convalescent COVID-19. The CDR3 runs from the conserved cysteine through the conserved F or W. The D gene is left open where the match is weak. Clone size appears in some rows only: once, few, many, or a class for an expanded clone.

D: TRBD1; J: TRBJ2-7; size: -; V: TRBV28; DNA: TGTGCCAGCAGTTCGTCGGACAGGGTGTTGTACGAGCAGTACTTC; CDR3: CASSSSDRVLYEQYF
D: -; J: TRBJ2-3; size: -; V: TRBV5-4; DNA: TGTGCCAGCAGCGAACAGGGGACAGGGGGGACTAGCGGGACAGATACGCAGTATTTT; CDR3: CASSEQGTGGTSGTDTQYF
D: TRBD2; J: TRBJ2-3; size: -; V: TRBV7-6; DNA: TGTGCCAGCAGCCCACGCGTACATAGACCGGGACTAGCGGGAAAGGGGACAGATACGCAGTATTTT; CDR3: CASSPRVHRPGLAGKGTDTQYF
D: -; J: TRBJ2-7; size: -; V: TRBV3-1/TRBV3-2; DNA: TGTGCCAGCAGCTGGAGGGGCTACGAGCAGTACTTC; CDR3: CASSWRGYEQYF
D: TRBD1; J: TRBJ1-5; size: -; V: TRBV5-4; DNA: TGTGCCAGCAGCCGAGATACAGGGGGCGGTCAGCCCCAGCATTTT; CDR3: CASSRDTGGGQPQHF
D: -; J: TRBJ2-7; size: -; V: TRBV19; DNA: TGTGCCAGTAGTATCCCGGGACAAAGCTACGAGCAGTACTTC; CDR3: CASSIPGQSYEQYF
D: -; J: TRBJ2-7; size: once; V: TRBV7-9; DNA: TGTGCCAGCAGCTCCCACAGGGGGGGCATCTCCTACGAGCAGTACTTC; CDR3: CASSSHRGGISYEQYF
D: -; J: TRBJ2-1; size: -; V: TRBV19; DNA: TGTGCCAGTAGCGAACAGCGGTACTACAATGAGCAGTTCTTC; CDR3: CASSEQRYYNEQFF
D: TRBD2; J: TRBJ2-7; size: once; V: TRBV5-4; DNA: TGTGCCAGCAGCTTGTCCCCGGGAGGGTCCTACGAGCAGTACTTC; CDR3: CASSLSPGGSYEQYF
D: -; J: TRBJ1-1; size: -; V: TRBV18; DNA: TGTGCCAGCTCACCACTCAGAGGAGACACTGAAGCTTTCTTT; CDR3: CASSPLRGDTEAFF
D: -; J: TRBJ2-1; size: -; V: TRBV6-5; DNA: TGTGCCAGCGCGGGACTCCGGAGCTCCTACAATGAGCAGTTCTTC; CDR3: CASAGLRSSYNEQFF
D: -; J: TRBJ1-5; size: -; V: TRBV6-5; DNA: TGTGCCAGCAGTCAACAGGGCTCGAGCAATCAGCCCCAGCATTTT; CDR3: CASSQQGSSNQPQHF
D: -; J: TRBJ2-5; size: -; V: TRBV3-1/TRBV3-2; DNA: TGTGCCAGCAGCCAATATGGCGAGACCCAGTACTTC; CDR3: CASSQYGETQYF
D: -; J: TRBJ1-1; size: once; V: TRBV6-5; DNA: TGTGCCAGCAGACGTCCGTCGGACATGAACACTGAAGCTTTCTTT; CDR3: CASRRPSDMNTEAFF
D: -; J: TRBJ2-2; size: -; V: TRBV10-1; DNA: TGCGCCAGCAGTGAGGGCCCCAGAGGCGGGGAGCTGTTTTTT; CDR3: CASSEGPRGGELFF
D: -; J: TRBJ1-1; size: -; V: TRBV11-2; DNA: TGTGCCAGCAGCTTAGTCACAGGGCAGGACTCCGAAGCTTTCTTT; CDR3: CASSLVTGQDSEAFF
D: TRBD1; J: TRBJ1-1; size: -; V: TRBV19; DNA: TGTGCCAGTAGCTCGCTTCGGGGACAGGGGGCTTTCTTT; CDR3: CASSSLRGQGAFF
D: -; J: TRBJ1-1; size: -; V: TRBV5-1; DNA: TGCGCCAGCAGCTTGTCGGGGGATGGCACTGAAGCTTTCTTT; CDR3: CASSLSGDGTEAFF
D: TRBD2; J: TRBJ2-1; size: -; V: TRBV29-1; DNA: TGCAGCGTGCGCACTAGCGGGTTACAGTCTGAGCAGTTCTTC; CDR3: CSVRTSGLQSEQFF
D: -; J: TRBJ2-6; size: -; V: TRBV7-3; DNA: TGTGCCAGCAGCTCTCGGACAGAGCATTATACTAACTCTGGGGCCAACGTCCTGACTTTC; CDR3: CASSSRTEHYTNSGANVLTF
D: -; J: TRBJ2-1; size: -; V: TRBV7-2; DNA: TGTGCCAGCAGCTTAATATACAATGAGCAGTTCTTC; CDR3: CASSLIYNEQFF
D: TRBD2; J: TRBJ2-1; size: -; V: TRBV27; DNA: TGTGCCAGCAGTTCCGGTGTCCCTAGCGGACTCAATGAGCAGTTCTTC; CDR3: CASSSGVPSGLNEQFF